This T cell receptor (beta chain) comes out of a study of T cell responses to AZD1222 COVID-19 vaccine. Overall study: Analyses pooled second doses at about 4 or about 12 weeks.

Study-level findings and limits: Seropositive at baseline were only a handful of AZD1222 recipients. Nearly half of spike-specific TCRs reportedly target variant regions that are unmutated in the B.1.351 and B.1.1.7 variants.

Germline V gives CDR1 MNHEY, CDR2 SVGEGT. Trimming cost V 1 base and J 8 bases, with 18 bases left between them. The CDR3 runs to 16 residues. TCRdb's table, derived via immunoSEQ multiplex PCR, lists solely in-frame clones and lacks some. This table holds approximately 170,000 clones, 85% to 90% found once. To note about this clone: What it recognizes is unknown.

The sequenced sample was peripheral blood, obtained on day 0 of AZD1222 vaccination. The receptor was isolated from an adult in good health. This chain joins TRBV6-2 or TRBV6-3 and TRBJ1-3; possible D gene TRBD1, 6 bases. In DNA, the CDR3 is TGTGCCAGCAGTTACTTTCGGGACCTCAACAGGGACACCATATATTTT. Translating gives CASSYFRDLNRDTIYF.